This T cell receptor (beta chain) was recorded in a study of blood T cell repertoires in COVID-19. V lost 5 bases to trimming and J lost 7 bases, with 14 bases between them. The CDR3 totals 13 residues. Germline CDR1 is LNHDA and CDR2 is SQIVND (reference sequence). Sequenced by immunoSEQ multiplex PCR; TCRdb stores in-frame clones only, minus some. The sample contains roughly 100,000 clones, approximately 80% of which appear only once. The chain joins TRBV19 to TRBJ1-1; possibly TRBD1 for D (5 bases). The receptor was derived from a woman aged 60 to 75 with acute or convalescent COVID-19. Sequencing input: peripheral blood. CDR3 protein: CASSPTGLSEAFF. The CDR3 bases are TGTGCCAGTAGTCCCACAGGCCTCAGTGAAGCTTTCTTT.